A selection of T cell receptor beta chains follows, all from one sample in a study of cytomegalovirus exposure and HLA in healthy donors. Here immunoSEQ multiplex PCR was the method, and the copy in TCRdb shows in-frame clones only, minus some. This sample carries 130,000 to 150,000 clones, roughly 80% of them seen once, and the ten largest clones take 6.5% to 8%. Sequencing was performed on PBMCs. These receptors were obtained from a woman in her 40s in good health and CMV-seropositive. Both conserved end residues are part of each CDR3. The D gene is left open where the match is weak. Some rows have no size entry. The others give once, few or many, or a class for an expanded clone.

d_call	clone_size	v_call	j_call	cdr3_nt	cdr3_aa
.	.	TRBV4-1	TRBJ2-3	TGCGCCAGCAGCCAGACCCTTATGGCGGGGGCAAGCACAGATACGCAGTATTTT	CASSQTLMAGASTDTQYF
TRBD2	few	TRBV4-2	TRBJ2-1	TGTGCCAGCAGCCAAGATGAGAGCGGGGGGCACAATGAGCAGTTCTTC	CASSQDESGGHNEQFF
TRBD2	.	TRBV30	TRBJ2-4	TGTGCCTGGGGGGGAGGGTTAGGGATTCAGTACTTC	CAWGGGLGIQYF
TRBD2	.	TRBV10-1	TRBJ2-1	TGCGCCAGCAGTGGATTGGGACTAGCGGGGGGGTACAATGAGCAGTTCTTC	CASSGLGLAGGYNEQFF
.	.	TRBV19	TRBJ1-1	TGTGCCAGTAGTATAGTGGGGGGGCAGTACACTGAAGCTTTCTTT	CASSIVGGQYTEAFF
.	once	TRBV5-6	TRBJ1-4	TGTGCCAGCAGCTTGCGAGAGACTAATGAAAAACTGTTTTTT	CASSLRETNEKLFF
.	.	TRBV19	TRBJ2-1	TGTGCCAGTAGTATAGCCCGGGGGGCGGGAAATGAGCAGTTCTTC	CASSIARGAGNEQFF
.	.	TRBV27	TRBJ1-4	TGTGCCAGCAGTCCAGGTACAGGGTTTGGGAGCGAAAAACTGTTTTTT	CASSPGTGFGSEKLFF
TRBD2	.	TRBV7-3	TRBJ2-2	TGTGCCAGCAGCTCCCGAAGCGGGGTGGACACCGGGGAGCTGTTTTTT	CASSSRSGVDTGELFF
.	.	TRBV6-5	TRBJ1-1	TGTGCCAGCAGTTTGGAGGGAAACACTGAAGCTTTCTTT	CASSLEGNTEAFF
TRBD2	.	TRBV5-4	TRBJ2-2	TGTGCCAGCAGCCTACCGGGCAGCGGGGCGAACACCGGGGAGCTGTTGTTT	CASSLPGSGANTGELLF
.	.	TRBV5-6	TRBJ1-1	TGTGCCAGCAGCTTGGCACAGCTGAACACTGAAGCTTTCTTT	CASSLAQLNTEAFF
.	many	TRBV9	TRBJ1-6	TGTGCCAGCAGCGTAGCATACAGGGATTCACCCCTCCACTTT	CASSVAYRDSPLHF
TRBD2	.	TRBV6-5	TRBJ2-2	TGTGCCAGCAGCGGGGGGTTGAACACCGGGGAGCTGTTTTTT	CASSGGLNTGELFF
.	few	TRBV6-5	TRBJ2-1	TGTGCCAGCAGAACCGGTTCTTACCATCGGGATGAGCAGTTCTTC	CASRTGSYHRDEQFF
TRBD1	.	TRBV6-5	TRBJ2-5	TGTGCCAGCCGTCGGCTACAGGGGGTGTGGGAGACCCAGTACTTC	CASRRLQGVWETQYF
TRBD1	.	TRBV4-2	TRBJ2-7	TGTGCCAGCAGCCCGGGACAGGGGGCCTACGAGCAGTACTTC	CASSPGQGAYEQYF
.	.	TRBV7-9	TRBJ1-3	TGTGCCAGCAGCTTAGAGACAGGAAACACCATATATTTT	CASSLETGNTIYF
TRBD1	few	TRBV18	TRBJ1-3	TGTGCCAGCTCACCCCCTGTTGGACAGGCTGACGTCTCTGGAAACACCATATATTTT	CASSPPVGQADVSGNTIYF
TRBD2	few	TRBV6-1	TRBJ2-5	TGTGCCAGCAGTGAACAGATAGCGGGGGGTGAGACCCAGTACTTC	CASSEQIAGGETQYF
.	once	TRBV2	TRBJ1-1	TGTGCCAGCACCCGGGAGGGGATGAACACTGAAGCTTTCTTT	CASTREGMNTEAFF
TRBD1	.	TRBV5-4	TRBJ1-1	TGTGCCAGCAGCTGGGGCCCCGGGACAGGGAACACTGAAGCTTTCTTT	CASSWGPGTGNTEAFF
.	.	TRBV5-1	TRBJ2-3	TGCGCCAGCAGCACAAACCTAGATACGCAGTATTTT	CASSTNLDTQYF
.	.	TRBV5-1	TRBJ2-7	TGCGCCAGCAGCTTGGCCGCCCTCCAGACCTACGAGCAGTACTTC	CASSLAALQTYEQYF
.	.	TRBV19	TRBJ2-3	TGTGCCAGTAGTATTAGGGAGGGCACAGATACGCAGTATTTT	CASSIREGTDTQYF
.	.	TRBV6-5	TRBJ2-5	TGTGCCAGCAGTCTGGGGCCAACGACGGAGACCCAGTACTTC	CASSLGPTTETQYF
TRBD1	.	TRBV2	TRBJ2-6	TGTGCCAGCAGGACAGGGAGCTCTGGGGCCAACGTCCTGACTTTC	CASRTGSSGANVLTF
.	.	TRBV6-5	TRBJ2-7	TGTGCCAGCAGTGCCGGGACATACTACTACGAGCAGTACTTC	CASSAGTYYYEQYF
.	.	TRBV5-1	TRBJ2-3	TGCGCCAGCAGCTTAAGCGACACAGATACGCAGTATTTT	CASSLSDTDTQYF
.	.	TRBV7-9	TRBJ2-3	TGTGCCAGCAGCTTAAGACAGGACACAGATACGCAGTATTTT	CASSLRQDTDTQYF
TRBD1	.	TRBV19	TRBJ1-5	TGTGCCAGTAGTAGGGAACCCGGACAGGGGAGCAATCAGCCCCAGCATTTT	CASSREPGQGSNQPQHF
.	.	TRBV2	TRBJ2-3	TGTGCCAGCAGTGACGGACTCTTAGATACGCAGTATTTT	CASSDGLLDTQYF
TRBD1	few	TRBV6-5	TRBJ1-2	TGTGCCAGCAGTTACTCGGACAGGGTGGGAGGCTACACCTTC	CASSYSDRVGGYTF
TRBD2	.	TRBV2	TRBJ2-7	TGTGCCAGCAAGCTGAGGGGACTAGCGGACTTTTGGGAGCAGTACTTC	CASKLRGLADFWEQYF
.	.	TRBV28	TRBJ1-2	TGTGCCAGCAGTCCCCTTGCCAGCAGGGGATACTATGGCTACACCTTC	CASSPLASRGYYGYTF
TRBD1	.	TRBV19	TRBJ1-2	TGTGCCAGTAAACAGGGGGCTCTTAACTATGGCTACACCTTC	CASKQGALNYGYTF
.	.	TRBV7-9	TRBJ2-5	TGTGCCAGCAGCTTAATTCCACAGAAAGAGACCCAGTACTTC	CASSLIPQKETQYF
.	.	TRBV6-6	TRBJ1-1	TGTGCCAGCGCGGACAGCATGAACACTGAAGCTTTCTTT	CASADSMNTEAFF
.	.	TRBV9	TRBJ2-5	TGTGCCAGCAGCGTAAATCCAGGCGGGGAGACCCAGTACTTC	CASSVNPGGETQYF
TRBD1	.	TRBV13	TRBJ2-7	TGTGCCAGCAGCTCCGGACAGGGGCCCTACGAGCAGTACTTC	CASSSGQGPYEQYF